These 9 T cell receptor beta chains came from one sample sequenced in a study of T cells in Graves' hyperthyroidism and ophthalmopathy. TCR beta CDR3 regions were amplified from RNA. During a first-round RT-PCR of the TCR CDR3, the HTBI primer set was used. One entry per CDR3 protein results from TCRdb running MiXCR on the multiplex PCR reads. The sample lists some 800,000 distinct CDR3 sequences; around 39% were seen once. The sequencing input was blood. The origin of the receptors is a man younger than 35 with Graves' hyperthyroidism.

The J gene is TRBJ2-7, the V gene TRBV10-3; 11 nucleotides line up with TRBD2. The CDR3 has 16 residues. The ends lost 7 bases at V and 2 bases at J; junction bases unmatched: 10. In germline, CDR1 is ENHRY, CDR2 SYGVKD. The CDR3: CAITGTSGSGAYEQYF. In nucleotides, the CDR3 is TGTGCCATCACTGGGACTAGCGGATCGGGGGCCTACGAGCAGTACTTC.

The V and J genes are TRBV28 and TRBJ2-5; 9 bases are shared with TRBD1. The CDR3 loop spans 15 amino acids. CDR1 and CDR2 (germline): MDHEN, SYDVKM. V lost 6 bases to trimming and J lost 5 bases; unmatched junction nucleotides: 10. CDR3: CASRGQGFGGETQYF. Here the CDR3 DNA reads TGTGCCAGCAGGGGACAGGGTTTCGGCGGGGAGACCCAGTACTTC. Looking up the rest from reference TRBV28 and TRBJ2-5 gives the full variable domain: DVKVTQSSRYLVKRTGEKVFLECVQDMDHENMFWYRQDPGLGLRLIYFSYDVKMKEKGDIPEGYSVSREKKERFSLILESASTNQTSMYLCASRGQGFGGETQYFGPGTRLLVL.

J is TRBJ2-1 and V is TRBV15; possible D gene TRBD2, 5 bases. Germline CDR1 reads LNHNV; CDR2 reads YYDKDF (reference sequence). There are 16 residues in the CDR3. Trimming pared 3 bases from V and 2 bases from J, leaving 14 bases between. The CDR3 protein is CATSRERRAAYNEQFF. The CDR3 DNA follows: TGTGCCACCAGCAGGGAGCGGCGAGCTGCCTACAATGAGCAGTTCTTC.

The V gene is TRBV5-1, the J gene TRBJ1-1; TRBD1 agrees at 9 bases. V gave up 4 bases and J gave up 4 bases; unmatched junction bases: 11. CDR1 is SGHRS and CDR2 is YFSETQ in the germline V gene. CDR3 length equals 16 residues. CDR3 sequence: CASSLQGALGGTEAFF. The CDR3 DNA reads as TGCGCCAGCAGCCTACAGGGGGCTCTAGGTGGCACTGAAGCTTTCTTT.

The chain has TRBV2 and TRBJ2-7; 9 bases are a match to TRBD2. There are 16 residues in the CDR3. Germline CDR1 is SNHLY and CDR2 is FYNNEI. The J segment lost 3 bases and the V segment lost 6 bases, leaving 12 bases of the junction unmatched. Here the CDR3 DNA reads TGTGCCAGCAGGTTTGGACTAGCGCGAACAATCTACGAGCAGTACTTC. Residues: CASRFGLARTIYEQYF.

In regard to this clonotype: This could be a read error, since a much larger clone is one nucleotide away. The genes are TRBV7-8 and TRBJ1-1; D perhaps matches TRBD1 (5 bases). The germline gives CDR1 SGHVS, CDR2 FQNEAQ. The CDR3 totals 14 residues. CDR3 coding DNA: TGTGCCGGCAGCTTTGGGGGGTGGGACACTGAAGCTTTCTTT. This gives the protein CAGSFGGWDTEAFF.

This clonotype has only a few counts. The chain joins TRBV13 to TRBJ1-1, with D possibly TRBD1 on 5 matching bases. Germline values: CDR1 PRHDT, CDR2 FYEKMQ (reference sequence). The CDR3 is 15 residues long. V was shortened by 5 bases and J by 0 bases, with 13 bases between the two germline ends. CDR3 in DNA: TGTGCCAGCAGCGACCGGGGACGCGTGAACACTGAAGCTTTCTTT. Its protein is CASSDRGRVNTEAFF.

The V and J genes are TRBV7-8 and TRBJ1-3; no firm D call. The CDR3 is 16 residues long. Trimming took 7 bases from V and 3 from J, leaving 19 bases between them. CDR1 and CDR2 (germline): SGHVS, FQNEAQ. The CDR3 here is CASTLGRAGYGNTIYF. The CDR3 coding sequence is TGTGCCAGCACCCTAGGCCGAGCGGGATATGGAAACACCATATATTTT. The whole variable domain, filled in from reference TRBV7-8 and TRBJ1-3, reads GAGVSQSPRYKVAKRGQDVALRCDPISGHVSLFWYQQALGQGPEFLTYFQNEAQLDKSGLPSDRFFAERPEGSVSTLKIQRTQQEDSAVYLCASTLGRAGYGNTIYFGEGSWLTVV.

This clonotype was seen only a few times. The chain uses TRBV7-9 and TRBJ1-1; D possibly corresponds to TRBD1 (5 bases). Germline CDR1 SEHNR, CDR2 FQNEAQ (reference sequence). The CDR3 runs to 15 residues. V was pared by 5 bases and J by 0 bases, with 13 bases between. The CDR3 is CASSLQGPMNTEAFF. CDR3 bases: TGTGCCAGCAGCCTCCAGGGTCCTATGAACACTGAAGCTTTCTTT.